Each of the 13 T cell receptor beta chains below was sequenced from the same sample in a study of blood T cell repertoires in COVID-19. TCRdb keeps only in-frame clones here, not all; method: immunoSEQ multiplex PCR. This table has 200,000 to 250,000 clones, approximately 86% appearing once. Sequencing was done on a sample of peripheral blood. These receptor sequences come from a woman aged 25 to 39 who had recovered from COVID-19.

This sequence joins TRBV30 and TRBJ2-5, with D maybe TRBD2 (7 bases). CDR1 GTSNPN and CDR2 SVGIG come from the germline V gene (reference sequence). V dropped 0 bases and J dropped 2 bases, with 16 bases sitting between them. The CDR3 has 16 amino acids. CDR3 region: CAWSVCGGRLQETQYF. The CDR3 coding sequence is TGTGCCTGGAGTGTATGCGGGGGCCGCTTACAAGAGACCCAGTACTTC.

The rearrangement joins TRBV2 to TRBJ2-4; 8 positions match TRBD1. V gave up 6 bases and J gave up 1 base; unmatched junction bases: 5. This CDR3 spans 15 amino acids. Germline V gene sequence: CDR1 SNHLY, CDR2 FYNNEI. The CDR3 DNA follows: TGTGCCAGCAGAATGGACAGGGTGGCCAAAAACATTCAGTACTTC. Amino acid sequence: CASRMDRVAKNIQYF.

This clone has more than one count but fewer than ten. As DNA, the CDR3 is TGTGCCAGTAGTATAGATCGGGAGGGGAACACTGAAGCTTTCTTT. Its protein product is CASSIDREGNTEAFF. The V gene is TRBV19, the J gene TRBJ1-1; no reliable D call. Trimming removed 0 bases from V and 1 base from J, with 9 bases in between. This CDR3 has 15 residues. Germline V gene lookup returns CDR1 LNHDA and CDR2 SQIVND (reference sequence). The full variable domain, rest sourced from reference TRBV19 and TRBJ1-1, is DGGITQSPKYLFRKEGQNVTLSCEQNLNHDAMYWYRQDPGQGLRLIYYSQIVNDFQKGDIAEGYSVSREKKESFPLTVTSAQKNPTAFYLCASSIDREGNTEAFFGQGTRLTVV.

The chain has TRBV29-1 and TRBJ2-2; TRBD1 is a possible D gene (5 bases). This CDR3 spans 13 amino acids. Trimming pared 4 bases from V and 6 bases from J, leaving 12 bases between. The germline V gene has CDR1 SQVTM and CDR2 ANQGSEA. The CDR3 reads CSVGLGVPGELFF. In nucleotides, the CDR3 is TGCAGCGTTGGTCTAGGGGTCCCCGGGGAGCTGTTTTTT.

The chain has TRBV2 and TRBJ2-1; tentatively, D is TRBD2 (6 bases). Germline CDR1 SNHLY, CDR2 FYNNEI. The V and J ends lost 8 bases and 0 bases respectively, with 17 bases between them. The CDR3 is 16 residues long. CDR3 protein: CASARGTGRSYNEQFF. The CDR3 DNA reads as TGTGCCAGCGCCCGCGGGACGGGTCGCTCCTACAATGAGCAGTTCTTC.

This chain joins TRBV20-1 and TRBJ2-7, with 7 bases matching TRBD1. This CDR3 has 15 amino acids. Germline CDR1 is DFQATT and CDR2 is SNEGSKA (reference sequence). J lost 2 bases, V lost 3 bases, and 10 bases had no gene match. This CDR3 is CSASARGTSTYEQYF. DNA for the CDR3: TGCAGTGCTAGTGCCAGGGGGACCTCAACCTACGAGCAGTACTTC.

V usage is TRBV6-5 and J usage is TRBJ2-5, with D possibly matching TRBD1 (5 bases). Trimming cost V 4 bases and J 5 bases, with 11 bases left between them. The CDR3 runs to 13 residues. Germline assignment: CDR1 MNHEY and CDR2 SVGAGI. The CDR3 DNA sequence: TGTGCCAGCAGTTTAGGGGTTCCTGAGACCCAGTACTTC. Protein product: CASSLGVPETQYF.

This chain joins TRBV4-1 and TRBJ2-2; 7 nucleotides align to TRBD2. CDR3 size: 17 residues. Per germline, CDR1 MGHRA and CDR2 YSYEKL. V dropped 0 bases and J dropped 6; count of bases not matched to a gene: 10. The CDR3 sequence is CASSQDRDYRLSGELFF. DNA of the CDR3: TGCGCCAGCAGCCAAGACCGGGACTACCGACTATCCGGGGAGCTGTTTTTT.

The J gene is TRBJ2-3, the V gene TRBV6-2 or TRBV6-3, with D possibly being TRBD2 (5 bases). V shed 6 bases and J shed 0 bases, with 13 bases lying between them. This CDR3 is 15 amino acids long. CDR1 is MNHEY and CDR2 is SVGEGT in the germline V gene. DNA of the CDR3: TGTGCCAGCAGCCCAACTAGGCCTAGCACAGATACGCAGTATTTT. Translated, it gives CASSPTRPSTDTQYF.

Of note for this clone: One end of the junction varies from germline; a read error may be responsible. The chain couples TRBV6-5 to TRBJ1-6; the D is unclear. CDR1 is MNHEY and CDR2 is SVGAGI in the germline V gene. CDR3 length: 14 residues. The CDR3 loop is CASPTRDLFGVPDF. CDR3 bases: TGTGCCAGTCCTACTAGGGATCTTTTCGGGGTCCCCGACTTT.

The rearrangement links TRBV3-1 (or the pseudogene TRBV3-2) to TRBJ2-7, with D unclear. Germline V gene data show CDR1 as LGHDT and CDR2 as YNNKEL (reference sequence). The CDR3 contains 15 residues. The V end lost 2 bases, the J end lost 2 bases, and 13 bases lay between the germline ends. For the CDR3, the DNA is TGTGCCAGCAGCCAACAGGTAGTCTCTACCTACGAGCAGTACTTC. It yields the protein CASSQQVVSTYEQYF.

The rearrangement links TRBV5-6 to TRBJ2-7, with 9 bases fitting TRBD1. CDR3 length equals 13 residues. After removal of 4 bases from V and 7 bases from J, the junction contained 6 bases not matched to a gene. CDR1 and CDR2 from the germline V gene are SGHDT and YYEEEE. This CDR3 reads CASSIQGAGEQYF. The CDR3 nucleotides are TGTGCCAGCAGCATACAGGGGGCTGGGGAGCAGTACTTC. The whole variable domain, remainder taken from reference TRBV5-6 and TRBJ2-7, is DAGVTQSPTHLIKTRGQQVTLRCSPKSGHDTVSWYQQALGQGPQFIFQYYEEEERQRGNFPDRFSGHQFPNYSSELNVNALLLGDSALYLCASSIQGAGEQYFGPGTRLTVT.

V is TRBV6-5 and J is TRBJ1-3; no definite D call. The CDR3 contains 13 residues. From germline, CDR1 is MNHEY and CDR2 SVGAGI. Trimming left V 10 bases short and J 0 bases short, with 10 bases between. CDR3 protein: CATAVTSGNTIYF. DNA for the CDR3: TGTGCCACGGCGGTAACCTCTGGAAACACCATATATTTT.